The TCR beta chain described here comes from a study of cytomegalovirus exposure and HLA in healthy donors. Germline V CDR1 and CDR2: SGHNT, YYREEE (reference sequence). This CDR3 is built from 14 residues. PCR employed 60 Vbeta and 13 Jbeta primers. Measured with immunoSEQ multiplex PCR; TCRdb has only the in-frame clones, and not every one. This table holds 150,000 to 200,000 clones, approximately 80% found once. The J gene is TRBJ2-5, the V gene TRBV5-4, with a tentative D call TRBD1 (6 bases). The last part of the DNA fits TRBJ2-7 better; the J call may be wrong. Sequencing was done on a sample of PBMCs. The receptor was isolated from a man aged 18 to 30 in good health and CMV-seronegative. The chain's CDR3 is CASSLYAGEDEQYF. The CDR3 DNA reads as TGTGCCAGCAGCTTGTATGCAGGGGAAGACGAGCAGTACTTC.